This TCR beta chain originates from a study of OX40 agonist ivuxolimab in advanced cancers. Looking at the study overall: Ivuxolimab, which targeted the costimulatory receptor OX40 (CD134), was an agonistic, fully human IgG2 monoclonal antibody. Patients were allowed to have had prior anti-PD-1, anti-PD-L1 or anti-CTLA-4 therapy, and approximately 43% of the dose-escalation patients had previously received checkpoint inhibitors. In the dose-escalation cohort, around four fifths of patients were male, and the mean age was 60 years with a range of roughly 20 to 79. Of the 52 patients in dose escalation, some 19 had hepatocellular carcinoma, around 15 had melanoma, 9 had renal cell carcinoma and 9 had head and neck cancer. The monotherapy dose-escalation portion (N of about 47 patients) of the phase I ivuxolimab trial is reported in the paper. Intravenous ivuxolimab was administered to patients every 2 weeks at six dose levels: 0.01, 0.1, 0.3, 1.5, 3 and 10 mg/kg. Partial responses occurred in three dose-escalation patients: two with cutaneous melanoma and one with hepatocellular carcinoma. Peripheral TCRbeta sequencing aimed to test whether ivuxolimab altered TCR sequence diversity and caused clonal T-cell expansion. Broad study findings and their caveats: In partial responders in the 0.1-3.0 mg/kg groups, normalized peripheral clonal expansion was found to be among the lowest, especially among CD8+ T cells. After ivuxolimab, CD8+ T cells had more expanded clones than CD4+ T cells on average. Low levels of normalized T-cell clonal expansion were also seen in some nonresponding patients. Which antigens the clonally expanded peripheral T cells were specific for was not determined. At doses from 0.1 to 3.0 mg/kg, clonal expansion was seen in both CD4+ and CD8+ blood T cells between baseline and week 6.

The CDR3 runs 15 residues from the cysteine to the phenylalanine. Only CDR3 DNA remains: 45 bases, in frame from the first base. Trimming accounts for 0 bases at V and 4 bases at J, while the number of junction bases matched to no gene is 6. The germline V gene sets CDR1 to SGHRS and CDR2 to YFSETQ. To sequence the TCRbeta CDR3 region, genomic DNA was isolated from the sorted cells. The immunoSEQ Assay was used to sequence the TCRbeta CDR3 regions. Entries here come from immuneACCESS through TCRdb and include only in-frame sequences with V and J called. Some clones fail to appear in such tables; in the studies checked, an unresolved V gene covers under half of the shortfall, and the cause of the remainder is unknown. The sample table holds roughly 80,000 clones, of which around 87% were seen once. About 5.9% of the sample is taken by the ten largest. Patients with autoimmune disease history or receiving systemic immunosuppression were excluded from the trial. Peripheral blood for TCR sequencing was collected from all dose cohorts at baseline, on cycle 4 day 1, and on cycle 7 day 1. The samples were taken from a phase I, first-in-human, multicenter, open-label dose-escalation trial of ivuxolimab. Adults with locally advanced or metastatic melanoma, renal cell carcinoma, hepatocellular carcinoma or head and neck squamous cell carcinoma were enrolled in the trial. CD4+ and CD8+ T cells were sorted separately from peripheral blood before TCR sequencing.

A word on this clone: Its antigen is unknown. No per-base quality is available; no much larger clone lies one base away.

The clonotype comes from an adult with an advanced solid tumor such as melanoma, head and neck, liver or kidney cancer. Material: CD4+ or CD8+ T cells sorted from blood, obtained in a trial of the OX40 agonist ivuxolimab. In this chain, TRBV5-1 is recombined with TRBJ1-2; 7 central nucleotides agree with TRBD1. The CDR3 amino acid sequence is: CASSLATGSGYGYTF. The nucleotide sequence is given as TGCGCCAGCAGCTTGGCGACAGGGTCTGGCTATGGCTACACCTTC.